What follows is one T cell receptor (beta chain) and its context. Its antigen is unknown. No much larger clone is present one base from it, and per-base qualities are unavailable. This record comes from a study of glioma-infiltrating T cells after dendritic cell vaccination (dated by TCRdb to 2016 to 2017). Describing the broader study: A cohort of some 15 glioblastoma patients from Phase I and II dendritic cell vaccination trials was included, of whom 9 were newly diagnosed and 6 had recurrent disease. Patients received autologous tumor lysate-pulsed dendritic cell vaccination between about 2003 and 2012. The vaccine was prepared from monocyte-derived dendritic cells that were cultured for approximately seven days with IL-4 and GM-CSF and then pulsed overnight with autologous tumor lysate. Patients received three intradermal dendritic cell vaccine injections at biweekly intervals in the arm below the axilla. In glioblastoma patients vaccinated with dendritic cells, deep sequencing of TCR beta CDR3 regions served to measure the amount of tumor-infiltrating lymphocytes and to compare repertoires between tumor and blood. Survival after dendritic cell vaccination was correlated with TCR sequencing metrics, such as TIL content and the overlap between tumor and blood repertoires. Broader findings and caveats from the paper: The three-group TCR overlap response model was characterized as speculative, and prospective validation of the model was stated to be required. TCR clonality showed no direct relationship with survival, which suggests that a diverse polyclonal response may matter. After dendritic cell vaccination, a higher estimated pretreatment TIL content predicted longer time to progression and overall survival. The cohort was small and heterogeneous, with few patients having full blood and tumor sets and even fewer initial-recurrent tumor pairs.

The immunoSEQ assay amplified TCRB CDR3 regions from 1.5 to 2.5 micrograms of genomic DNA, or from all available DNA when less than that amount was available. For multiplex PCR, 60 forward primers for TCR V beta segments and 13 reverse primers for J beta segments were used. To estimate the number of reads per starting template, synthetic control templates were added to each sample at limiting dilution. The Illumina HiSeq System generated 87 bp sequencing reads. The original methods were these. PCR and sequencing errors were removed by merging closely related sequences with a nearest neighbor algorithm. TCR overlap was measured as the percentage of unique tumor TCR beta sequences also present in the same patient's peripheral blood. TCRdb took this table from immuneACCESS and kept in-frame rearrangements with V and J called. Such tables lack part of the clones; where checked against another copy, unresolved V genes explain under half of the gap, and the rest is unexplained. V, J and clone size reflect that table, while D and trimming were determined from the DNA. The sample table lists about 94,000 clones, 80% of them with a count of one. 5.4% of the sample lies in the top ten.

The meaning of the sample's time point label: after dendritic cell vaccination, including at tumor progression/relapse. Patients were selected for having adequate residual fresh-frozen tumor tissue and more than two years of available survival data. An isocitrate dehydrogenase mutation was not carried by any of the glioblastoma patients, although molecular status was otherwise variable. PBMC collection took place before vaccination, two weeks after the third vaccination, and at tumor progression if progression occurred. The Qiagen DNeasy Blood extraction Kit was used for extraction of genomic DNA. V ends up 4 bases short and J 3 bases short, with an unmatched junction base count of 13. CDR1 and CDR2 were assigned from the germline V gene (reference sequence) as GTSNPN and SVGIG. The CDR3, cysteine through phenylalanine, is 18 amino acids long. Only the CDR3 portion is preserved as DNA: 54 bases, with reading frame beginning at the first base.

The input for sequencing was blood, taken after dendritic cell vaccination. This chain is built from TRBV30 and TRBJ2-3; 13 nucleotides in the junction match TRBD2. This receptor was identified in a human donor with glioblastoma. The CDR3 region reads CAWTSSRTSGRSTDTQYF. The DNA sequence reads TGTGCCTGGACCTCGTCTCGGACTAGCGGGAGATCAACAGATACGCAGTATTTT.